One and the same sample provided the 5 T cell receptor beta chains below, sequenced in a study of T cells in Graves' hyperthyroidism and ophthalmopathy. Amplification targeted TCR beta CDR3 regions from RNA transcripts. HTBI primers drove first-round RT-PCR of the TCR CDR3. TCRdb independently ran MiXCR on the multiplex PCR reads; one entry per CDR3 protein. The data hold approximately 370,000 distinct CDR3 sequences, with roughly 17% observed a single time. The sample comprised blood. These receptors originate from a woman aged 25 to 45 with Graves' hyperthyroidism that later progressed to Graves' ophthalmopathy.

Many counts were recorded for this clonotype. The chain is built from TRBV29-1 and TRBJ2-4; possible D gene TRBD2, 5 bases. The CDR3 sequence is 11 residues long. Germline loops: CDR1 SQVTM, CDR2 ANQGSEA. V was cut by 6 bases and J by 9 bases, with 12 bases left in between. For the CDR3, the DNA is TGCAGCGTCGTCGACCGGGGCATTCAGTACTTC. Protein product: CSVVDRGIQYF.

Worth noting for this clonotype: The CDR3 does not end in the conserved phenylalanine or tryptophan, so this is likely a read error. J is TRBJ2-5 and V is TRBV28; 7 bases are shared with TRBD2. Germline values: CDR1 MDHEN, CDR2 SYDVKM. The CDR3 extends over 16 amino acids. CDR3: CASSAPGTTSKEAQYL. CDR3 coding DNA: TGTGCCAGCAGTGCCCCCGGGACTACGTCTAAAGAGGCCCAGTACCTC.

This clonotype turned up a few times. The chain couples TRBV10-3 to TRBJ2-7; the match to TRBD2 covers 8 bases. Trimming cost V 4 bases and J 7 bases; bases outside gene matches: 3. There are 12 residues in the CDR3. From germline, CDR1 is ENHRY and CDR2 SYGVKD. This CDR3 reads CAISGTSWEQYF. The CDR3 DNA is TGTGCCATCAGTGGGACTAGCTGGGAGCAGTACTTC.

The genes are TRBV12-3 or TRBV12-4 and TRBJ2-5; TRBD2 matches 7 bases. The CDR3 is made up of 12 amino acids. The junction had 6 bases not matched to a gene; V was cut back by 1 base and J by 13 bases. Here the CDR3 DNA reads TGTGCCAGCAGTTTAGACGCGGGAGTCCGGTACTTC. Amino acid sequence: CASSLDAGVRYF.

This clonotype was seen repeatedly, ten times or more. J is TRBJ1-1 and V is TRBV7-9; no clear D. V lost 3 bases and J lost 1, with 9 bases in between. Germline loops: CDR1 SEHNR, CDR2 FQNEAQ (reference sequence). The CDR3 is 14 residues long. CDR3: CASSLSGRNTEAFF. The CDR3 coding sequence is TGTGCCAGCAGCTTGAGCGGTAGGAACACTGAAGCTTTCTTT.